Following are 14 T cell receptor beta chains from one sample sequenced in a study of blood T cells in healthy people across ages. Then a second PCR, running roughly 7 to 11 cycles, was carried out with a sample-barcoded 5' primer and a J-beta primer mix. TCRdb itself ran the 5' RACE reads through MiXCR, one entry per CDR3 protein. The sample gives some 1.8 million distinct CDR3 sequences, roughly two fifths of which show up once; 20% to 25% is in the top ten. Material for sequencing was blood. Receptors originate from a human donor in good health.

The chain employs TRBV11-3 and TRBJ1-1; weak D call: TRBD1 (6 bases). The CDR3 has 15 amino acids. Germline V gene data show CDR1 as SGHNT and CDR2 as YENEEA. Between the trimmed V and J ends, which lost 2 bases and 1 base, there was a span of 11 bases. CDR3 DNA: TGTGCCAGCAGCTTATGGGGCAGGGGGAACACTGAAGCTTTCTTT. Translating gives CASSLWGRGNTEAFF.

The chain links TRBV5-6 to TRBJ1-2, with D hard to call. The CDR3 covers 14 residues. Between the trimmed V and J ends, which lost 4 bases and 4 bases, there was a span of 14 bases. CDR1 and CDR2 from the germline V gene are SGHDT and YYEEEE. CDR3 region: CASSAPSSIYGYTF. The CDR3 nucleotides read TGTGCCAGCAGCGCACCTAGTTCTATCTATGGCTACACCTTC.

This CDR3 is CASSFVSTGGFYEQYF. In nucleotides, the CDR3 is TGTGCCAGCAGCTTTGTCTCGACAGGGGGATTCTACGAGCAGTACTTC. This chain connects TRBV7-2 to TRBJ2-4; 9 bases fit TRBD1. The closer fit of TRBJ2-7 to the DNA end suggests the J call may be wrong. Germline V gives CDR1 SGHTA, CDR2 FQGNSA. The CDR3 loop spans 16 amino acids.

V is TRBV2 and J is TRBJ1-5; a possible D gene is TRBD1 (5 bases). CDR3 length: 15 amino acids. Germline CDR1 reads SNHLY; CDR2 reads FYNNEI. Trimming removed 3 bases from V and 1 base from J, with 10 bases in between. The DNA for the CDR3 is TGTGCCAGCAGTGAGTTAGGGGAAAGCAATCAGCCCCAGCATTTT. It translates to CASSELGESNQPQHF.

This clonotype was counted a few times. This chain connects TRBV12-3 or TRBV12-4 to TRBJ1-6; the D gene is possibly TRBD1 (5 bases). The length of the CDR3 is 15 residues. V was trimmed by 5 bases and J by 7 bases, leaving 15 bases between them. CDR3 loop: CASSLRQFGNSPLHF. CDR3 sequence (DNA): TGTGCCAGCAGTCTAAGACAGTTCGGCAATTCACCCCTCCACTTT.

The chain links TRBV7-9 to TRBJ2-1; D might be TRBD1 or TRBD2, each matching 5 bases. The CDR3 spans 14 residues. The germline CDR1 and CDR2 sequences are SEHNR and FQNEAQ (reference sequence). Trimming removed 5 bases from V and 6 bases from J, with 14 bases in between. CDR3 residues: CASSPYAGANEQFF. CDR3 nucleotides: TGTGCCAGCAGCCCCTACGCCGGGGCCAATGAGCAGTTCTTC.

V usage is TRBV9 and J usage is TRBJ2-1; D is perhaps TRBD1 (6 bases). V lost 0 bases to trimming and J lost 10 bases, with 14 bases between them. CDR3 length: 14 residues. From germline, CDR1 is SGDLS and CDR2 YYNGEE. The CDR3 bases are TGTGCCAGCAGCGTAGATGGGGGCCCCTACGAGCAGTTCTTC. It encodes CASSVDGGPYEQFF.

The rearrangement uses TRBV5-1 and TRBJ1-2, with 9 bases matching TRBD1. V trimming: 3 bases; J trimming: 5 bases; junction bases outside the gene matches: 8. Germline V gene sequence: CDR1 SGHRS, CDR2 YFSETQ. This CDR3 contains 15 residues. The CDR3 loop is CASSSRTGARYGYTF. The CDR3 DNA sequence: TGCGCCAGCAGCTCCAGGACAGGGGCAAGGTATGGCTACACCTTC.

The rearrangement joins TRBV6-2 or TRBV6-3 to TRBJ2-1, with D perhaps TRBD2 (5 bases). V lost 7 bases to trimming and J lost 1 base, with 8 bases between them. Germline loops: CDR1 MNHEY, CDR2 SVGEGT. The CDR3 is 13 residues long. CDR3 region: CASKRQSYNEQFF. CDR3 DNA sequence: TGTGCCAGCAAGCGGCAATCCTACAATGAGCAGTTCTTC.

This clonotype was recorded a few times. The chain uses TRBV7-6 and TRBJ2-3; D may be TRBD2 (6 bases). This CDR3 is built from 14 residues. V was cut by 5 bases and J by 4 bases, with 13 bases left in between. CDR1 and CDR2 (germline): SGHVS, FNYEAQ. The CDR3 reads CASSTGLSADTQYF. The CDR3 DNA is TGTGCCAGCAGCACGGGACTCTCCGCAGATACGCAGTATTTT.

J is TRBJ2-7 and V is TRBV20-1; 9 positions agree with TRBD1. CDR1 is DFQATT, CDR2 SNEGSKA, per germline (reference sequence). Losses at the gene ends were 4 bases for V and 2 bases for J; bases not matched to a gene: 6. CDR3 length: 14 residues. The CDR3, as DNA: TGCAGTGCTACCGAATGGACAGGGGCCTACGAGCAGTACTTC. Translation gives CSATEWTGAYEQYF.

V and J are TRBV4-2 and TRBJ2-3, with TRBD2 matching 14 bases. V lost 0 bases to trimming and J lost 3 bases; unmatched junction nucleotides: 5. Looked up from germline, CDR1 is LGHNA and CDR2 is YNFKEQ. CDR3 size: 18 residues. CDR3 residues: CASSQESGTSGRTDTQYF. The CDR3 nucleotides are TGTGCCAGCAGCCAAGAATCCGGGACTAGCGGGAGAACAGATACGCAGTATTTT.

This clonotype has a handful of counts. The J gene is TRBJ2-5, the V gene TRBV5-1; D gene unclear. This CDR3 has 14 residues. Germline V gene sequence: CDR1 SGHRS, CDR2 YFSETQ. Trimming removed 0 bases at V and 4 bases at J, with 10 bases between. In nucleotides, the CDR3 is TGCGCCAGCAGCTTGGAGGTGGCTCGAGAGACCCAGTACTTC. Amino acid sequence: CASSLEVARETQYF.

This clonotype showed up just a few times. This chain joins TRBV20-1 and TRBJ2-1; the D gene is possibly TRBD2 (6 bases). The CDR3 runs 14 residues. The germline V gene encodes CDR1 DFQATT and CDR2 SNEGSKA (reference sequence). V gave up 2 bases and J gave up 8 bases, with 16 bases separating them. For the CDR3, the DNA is TGCAGTGCTAGATTGTCGCTAGCGAGCCATGAGCAGTTCTTC. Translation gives CSARLSLASHEQFF.